Shown below are 27 T cell receptor beta chains from a single sample sequenced in a study of spatial heterogeneity in lung cancer. Specified time point: blood at routine non-recurrence follow-up after resection. In TCRdb, the 5' RACE reads were re-called with MiXCR into one record per CDR3 protein. Counted here are about 15,000 distinct CDR3 sequences, roughly 6.3% occurring once; the ten biggest clones make up roughly 24%. This material consisted of PBMCs, taken at follow-up. The receptors come from a male donor with early-stage non-small cell lung cancer.

This clonotype has at least ten counts. This chain connects TRBV20-1 to TRBJ2-7; possibly TRBD1 for D (5 bases). The CDR3 totals 15 residues. Germline lookup yields CDR1 DFQATT and CDR2 SNEGSKA (reference sequence). With 3 bases removed from V and 5 bases from J, the gap between germline ends came to 20 bases. The CDR3 coding sequence is TGCAGTGCTAGCCAGATCTCAGGGCTGCGCGACGAGCAGTACTTC. Translation gives CSASQISGLRDEQYF.

This clonotype was seen many times. This chain links TRBV3-1 with TRBJ2-1; 8 bases align to TRBD2. The CDR3 is 16 residues long. J was trimmed by 8 bases and V by 6 bases; bases with no gene match: 15. Germline CDR1 LGHDT, CDR2 YNNKEL (reference sequence). The chain's CDR3 is CASSRRGSGKGDEQFF. The CDR3, as DNA: TGTGCCAGCAGTCGGAGAGGTAGCGGGAAGGGGGATGAGCAGTTCTTC.

The sample holds many counts of this clonotype. The V and J genes are TRBV5-1 and TRBJ2-7, with D perhaps assigned TRBD1 or TRBD2 (5 bases each). The CDR3 length is 14 residues. Germline V gene data show CDR1 as SGHRS and CDR2 as YFSETQ. V lost 4 bases and J 2 bases, leaving 13 bases between the germline ends. CDR3 coding DNA: TGCGCCAGCAGCGTCCGGGACGGGACCTACGAGCAGTACTTC. As protein: CASSVRDGTYEQYF.

This clonotype was seen only once. The chain recombines TRBV12-3 or TRBV12-4 with TRBJ2-1, with no clear D. The germline V and J ends were trimmed by 6 bases and 0 bases, with 6 bases remaining between them. The CDR3 runs to 13 residues. The CDR3 DNA reads as TGTGCCAGCAGGCTCAGCTCCTACAATGAGCAGTTCTTC. This encodes CASRLSSYNEQFF.

There are many counts of this clonotype. This chain uses TRBV20-1 with TRBJ2-7; D remains ambiguous. Germline V gives CDR1 DFQATT, CDR2 SNEGSKA (reference sequence). Trimming took off 0 bases at V and 4 bases at J, with 7 bases between the two ends. This CDR3 has 12 residues. CDR3 sequence (DNA): TGCAGTGCTAGAGATGCAGGTTACGAGCAGTACTTC. Protein sequence: CSARDAGYEQYF.

Many counts were recorded for this clonotype. This chain joins TRBV7-2 and TRBJ2-2; D perhaps matches TRBD2 (6 bases). The germline V gene has CDR1 SGHTA and CDR2 FQGNSA. The CDR3 has 15 amino acids. V gave up 5 bases and J gave up 5 bases, with 15 bases separating them. The CDR3 protein is CASSQQFAGTGELFF. The CDR3 region has the DNA TGTGCCAGCAGCCAGCAGTTTGCGGGGACCGGGGAGCTGTTTTTT.

This clonotype was recorded many times. The junction shows a germline mismatch at one end, possibly a read error. The V call is TRBV3-1, the J call TRBJ1-2; tentatively, D is TRBD1 (5 bases). This CDR3 is 13 amino acids long. CDR1 and CDR2 from the germline V gene are LGHDT and YNNKEL (reference sequence). Written as DNA, the CDR3 is TGTGCCAGCAGCCAAGGCGGGACTCCATTCTACGCCTTC. It encodes CASSQGGTPFYAF.

Many counts were recorded for this clonotype. The chain's CDR3 is CATSRGLGTDTQYF. DNA for the CDR3: TGTGCCACCAGCAGGGGCTTAGGCACAGATACGCAGTATTTT. This chain links TRBV15 with TRBJ2-3; D call uncertain. The CDR3 loop spans 14 amino acids. Germline V gene data show CDR1 as LNHNV and CDR2 as YYDKDF (reference sequence). V gave up 3 bases and J gave up 1 base, with 8 bases separating them.

This clonotype showed up many times. This sequence joins TRBV7-2 and TRBJ2-5; D remains ambiguous. Germline CDR1 is SGHTA and CDR2 is FQGNSA. The CDR3 has 13 residues. V lost 7 bases and J 2 bases, leaving 11 bases between the germline ends. The CDR3: CASNLWSQETQYF. For the CDR3, the DNA is TGTGCCAGCAACCTATGGTCGCAAGAGACCCAGTACTTC.

This clonotype was observed many times. The rearrangement joins TRBV7-9 to TRBJ2-7; 11 nucleotides align to TRBD2. CDR3 length: 15 residues. CDR1 is SEHNR, CDR2 FQNEAQ, per germline (reference sequence). The V gene end was trimmed by 5 bases and the J gene end by 5 bases; junction bases not matched to a gene: 8. CDR3 DNA sequence: TGTGCCAGCAGCCCGGTTAGCGGGAGGGCCCACGAGCAGTACTTC. This codes for CASSPVSGRAHEQYF.

Ten or more counts support this clonotype. The V gene is TRBV11-2, the J gene TRBJ2-3; D may match TRBD1 or TRBD2 (6 bases each). The V end was cut by 5 bases, the J end by 6 bases, with 12 bases between. The CDR3 runs to 13 residues. Germline loops: CDR1 SGHAT, CDR2 FQNNGV. CDR3 bases: TGTGCCAGCAGCCGTGGGGGGCCGGATACGCAGTATTTT. Protein product: CASSRGGPDTQYF.

This clonotype was counted ten times or more. The chain is built from TRBV4-3 and TRBJ2-4; TRBD1 is a possible D gene (6 bases). The V end lost 2 bases, the J end lost 0 bases, and 11 bases lay between the germline ends. Germline lookup yields CDR1 LGHNA and CDR2 YSLEER. This CDR3 is built from 16 residues. The CDR3 protein is CASSQRDRIAKNIQYF. The CDR3 coding sequence is TGCGCCAGCAGCCAACGAGACAGGATAGCCAAAAACATTCAGTACTTC.

This clonotype was seen at least ten times. The chain carries TRBV7-2 and TRBJ2-3; D is perhaps TRBD1 (6 bases). This CDR3 is 15 amino acids long. The V end lost 0 bases, the J end lost 4 bases, and 11 bases lay between the germline ends. Looked up from germline, CDR1 is SGHTA and CDR2 is FQGNSA. CDR3 region: CASSLAGAGADTQYF. CDR3 DNA: TGTGCCAGCAGCTTAGCGGGGGCAGGGGCAGATACGCAGTATTTT.

This clonotype was seen at least ten times. This sequence joins TRBV7-3 and TRBJ2-5, with a possible D match to TRBD2 (7 bases). Germline CDR1 SGHTA, CDR2 FQGTGA. V shed 5 bases and J shed 2 bases, with 18 bases lying between them. The CDR3 has 16 amino acids. In DNA, the CDR3 is TGTGCCAGCAGCCCCGGGGGCGGAGCGGGACAAGAGACCCAGTACTTC. Its translation is CASSPGGGAGQETQYF.

This clonotype was counted only a few times. This chain joins TRBV3-1 and TRBJ2-7, with D possibly being TRBD1 (6 bases). Trimming stripped 3 bases from V and 3 bases from J, with 15 bases between. The germline gives CDR1 LGHDT, CDR2 YNNKEL (reference sequence). This CDR3 contains 15 residues. CDR3 amino acids: CASSQGPGDIYEQYF. CDR3 nucleotide sequence: TGTGCCAGCAGCCAGGGACCAGGGGATATCTACGAGCAGTACTTC.

A few counts support this clonotype. This sequence joins TRBV19 and TRBJ2-1, with D possibly being TRBD2 (7 bases). CDR1 is LNHDA and CDR2 is SQIVND in the germline V gene (reference sequence). The V and J ends lost 5 bases and 9 bases respectively, with 23 bases between them. The CDR3 sequence is 16 residues long. The CDR3 nucleotides read TGTGCCAGTAGTGCACCGGGGGCGGGAGATTGGGGTGAGCAGTTCTTC. Its protein is CASSAPGAGDWGEQFF. The variable domain in full, with the rest retrieved from reference TRBV19 and TRBJ2-1, is DGGITQSPKYLFRKEGQNVTLSCEQNLNHDAMYWYRQDPGQGLRLIYYSQIVNDFQKGDIAEGYSVSREKKESFPLTVTSAQKNPTAFYLCASSAPGAGDWGEQFFGPGTRLTVL.

This clonotype was counted ten times or more. The gene calls are TRBV27 and TRBJ1-1; 7 bases line up with TRBD1. The V segment lost 1 base and the J segment 6 bases; nucleotides outside the gene matches: 8. The CDR3 has 15 amino acids. Per germline, CDR1 MNHEY and CDR2 SMNVEV (reference sequence). The CDR3 here is CASSLWARGLAEAFF. CDR3 DNA: TGTGCCAGCAGTTTATGGGCCAGGGGGTTAGCTGAAGCTTTCTTT.

This clonotype was counted many times. The V and J genes are TRBV11-2 and TRBJ2-2; no clear D. V was clipped by 1 base and J by 4 bases, with 13 bases between them. The CDR3 sequence is 16 residues long. Looked up from germline, CDR1 is SGHAT and CDR2 is FQNNGV. CDR3 DNA sequence: TGTGCCAGCAGCTTAGCCTCCCATAGGTCCACCGGGGAGCTGTTTTTT. It yields the protein CASSLASHRSTGELFF.

This clonotype was seen at least ten times. The CDR3 DNA sequence: TGCAGTGCGCGGACTAGCGGGAGGAACACCGGGGAGCTGTTTTTT. Encoded protein: CSARTSGRNTGELFF. The chain links TRBV20-1 to TRBJ2-2, with 13 bases aligning to TRBD2. This CDR3 has 15 amino acids. The junction had 2 bases not matched to a gene; V was cut back by 6 bases and J by 1 base. Germline lookup yields CDR1 DFQATT and CDR2 SNEGSKA (reference sequence).

This clonotype was recorded at least ten times. The V and J genes are TRBV7-2 and TRBJ2-7; 11 bases map to TRBD2. The CDR3 runs 15 residues. Per germline, CDR1 SGHTA and CDR2 FQGNSA. The V gene end was trimmed by 2 bases and the J gene end by 5 bases; junction bases not matched to a gene: 5. Here the CDR3 reads CASSLWGTSGHEQYF. CDR3 nucleotide sequence: TGTGCCAGCAGCTTATGGGGGACTAGCGGACACGAGCAGTACTTC. Looking up the rest from reference TRBV7-2 and TRBJ2-7 gives the full variable domain: GAGVSQSPSNKVTEKGKDVELRCDPISGHTALYWYRQSLGQGLEFLIYFQGNSAPDKSGLPSDRFSAERTGGSVSTLTIQRTQQEDSAVYLCASSLWGTSGHEQYFGPGTRLTVT.

There are many counts of this clonotype. The V gene is TRBV20-1, the J gene TRBJ2-5; 11 nucleotides agree with TRBD1. Losses at the gene ends were 5 bases for V and 4 bases for J; bases not matched to a gene: 0. The CDR3 has 12 residues. The germline CDR1 and CDR2 sequences are DFQATT and SNEGSKA (reference sequence). CDR3 residues: CSAGTGGETQYF. CDR3 sequence (DNA): TGCAGTGCTGGGACAGGGGGAGAGACCCAGTACTTC.

This clonotype was observed a handful of times. V is TRBV20-1 and J is TRBJ1-1; 8 nucleotides match TRBD1. Germline lookup yields CDR1 DFQATT and CDR2 SNEGSKA (reference sequence). The CDR3 has 15 amino acids. Trimming removed 5 bases from V and 8 bases from J; junction bases left unmatched: 16. CDR3 coding DNA: TGCAGTGCTCCCCCACCCTCCCCCGGGACAGGAGAAGCTTTCTTT. Translated: CSAPPPSPGTGEAFF.

As regards this clonotype: A much bigger clone sits one base away, suggesting this may be a read error. The genes are TRBV27 and TRBJ2-5; D is uncertain. From germline, CDR1 is MNHEY and CDR2 SMNVEV (reference sequence). The CDR3 consists of 11 residues. Trimming removed 6 bases at V and 1 base at J, with 3 bases between. The CDR3 bases are TGTGCCAGCAGCATCCAAGAGACCCAGTACTTC. Its translation is CASSIQETQYF.

This clonotype has at least ten counts. The CDR3 loop reads CASSSNAGSGELFF. CDR3 sequence (DNA): TGCGCCAGCAGCTCGAATGCGGGATCAGGGGAGCTGTTTTTT. The chain uses TRBV5-1 and TRBJ2-2; weak D call: TRBD2 (6 bases). Germline V gene lookup returns CDR1 SGHRS and CDR2 YFSETQ. Trimming left V 3 bases short and J 8 bases short, with 14 bases between. The CDR3 is 14 residues long.

Ten or more counts support this clonotype. The chain is built from TRBV7-6 and TRBJ1-6; 9 bases fit TRBD1. Germline V gene lookup returns CDR1 SGHVS and CDR2 FNYEAQ. Losses at the gene ends were 2 bases for V and 9 bases for J; bases not matched to a gene: 5. The CDR3 covers 15 residues. CDR3 amino acids: CASSLMGTGSSPLHF. DNA for the CDR3: TGTGCCAGCAGCTTAATGGGGACAGGGAGTTCACCCCTCCACTTT. Variable domain in full (rest from reference TRBV7-6 and TRBJ1-6): GAGVSQSPRYKVTKRGQDVALRCDPISGHVSLYWYRQALGQGPEFLTYFNYEAQQDKSGLPNDRFSAERPEGSISTLTIQRTEQRDSAMYRCASSLMGTGSSPLHFGNGTRLTVT.

This clonotype was counted many times. This chain joins TRBV25-1 and TRBJ2-3; D may match TRBD1 or TRBD2 (5 bases each). Trimming stripped 1 base from V and 8 bases from J, with 10 bases between. Germline-derived CDR1 and CDR2 are MGHDK and SYGVNS. CDR3 length: 13 residues. For the CDR3, the DNA is TGTGCCAGCAGTGAATGGGGGAGTGGTACGCAGTATTTT. It yields the protein CASSEWGSGTQYF. Full variable domain (rest looked up from reference TRBV25-1 and TRBJ2-3): EADIYQTPRYLVIGTGKKITLECSQTMGHDKMYWYQQDPGMELHLIHYSYGVNSTEKGDLSSESTVSRIRTEHFPLTLESARPSHTSQYLCASSEWGSGTQYFGPGTRLTVL.

V gene TRBV30 combines with J gene TRBJ2-3, with 7 bases matching TRBD1. The CDR3 has 13 residues. The J segment lost 6 bases and the V segment lost 5 bases, leaving 8 bases of the junction unmatched. The germline CDR1 and CDR2 sequences are GTSNPN and SVGIG (reference sequence). The chain's CDR3 is CAWDLQGVDTQYF. The CDR3 DNA reads as TGTGCCTGGGACCTCCAGGGGGTGGATACGCAGTATTTT.